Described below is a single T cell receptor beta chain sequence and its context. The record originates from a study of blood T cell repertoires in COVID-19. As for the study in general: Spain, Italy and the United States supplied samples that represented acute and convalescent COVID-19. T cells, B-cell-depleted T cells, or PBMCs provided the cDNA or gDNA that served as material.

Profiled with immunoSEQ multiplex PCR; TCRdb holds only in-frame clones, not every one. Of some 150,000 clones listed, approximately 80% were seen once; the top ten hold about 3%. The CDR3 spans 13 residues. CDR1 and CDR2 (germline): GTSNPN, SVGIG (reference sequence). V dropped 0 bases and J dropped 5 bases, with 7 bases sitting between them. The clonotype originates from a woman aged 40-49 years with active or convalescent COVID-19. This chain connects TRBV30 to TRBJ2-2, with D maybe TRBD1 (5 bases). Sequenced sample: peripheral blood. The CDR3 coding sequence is TGTGCCTGGAGTGTGGGGCCAACCGGGGAGCTGTTTTTT. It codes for CAWSVGPTGELFF. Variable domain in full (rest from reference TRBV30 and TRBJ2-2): SQTIHQWPATLVQPVGSPLSLECTVEGTSNPNLYWYRQAAGRGLQLLFYSVGIGQISSEVPQNLSASRPQDRQFILSSKKLLLSDSGFYLCAWSVGPTGELFFGEGSRLTVL.